The 26 T cell receptor beta chains reported below all come from one sample, sequenced in a study of T cells in Graves' hyperthyroidism and ophthalmopathy. There were TCR beta CDR3 regions amplified from RNA transcripts. Using the HTBI primer set, a first-round RT-PCR was run on the TCR CDR3. TCRdb re-analysed the multiplex PCR reads in MiXCR, keeping a single row per CDR3 protein. Among about 770,000 distinct CDR3 sequences listed, approximately 19% were seen once. Sequenced: blood. These receptors were collected from a woman in her fifties or sixties with Graves' hyperthyroidism that later progressed to Graves' ophthalmopathy.

This clonotype has at least ten counts. The chain employs TRBV12-3 or TRBV12-4 and TRBJ1-2; D not resolved. The germline V and J ends were trimmed by 5 bases and 8 bases, with 12 bases remaining between them. The CDR3 consists of 12 residues. CDR3 amino acids: CASSPTEAGYTF. The DNA of the CDR3 is TGTGCCAGCAGTCCGACCGAAGCGGGCTACACCTTC.

This clonotype was detected many times. The chain combines TRBV20-1 with TRBJ2-7; the D gene is possibly TRBD1 (5 bases). V gave up 0 bases and J gave up 1 base, with 13 bases separating them. The CDR3 consists of 15 residues. Germline V gene data show CDR1 as DFQATT and CDR2 as SNEGSKA (reference sequence). The CDR3 protein is CSARDGRGRSYEQYF. For the CDR3, the DNA is TGCAGTGCTAGAGATGGAAGGGGCAGGTCCTACGAGCAGTACTTC.

A remark on this clonotype: The final CDR3 position lacks the conserved phenylalanine or tryptophan, pointing to a likely read error. The chain joins TRBV12-3 or TRBV12-4 to TRBJ2-7, with 7 nucleotides matching TRBD2. V lost 1 base, J lost 3 bases, and 12 bases stayed unmatched. This CDR3 comprises 17 residues. CDR3 loop: CASSLGFELAANYEQYL. The CDR3 coding sequence is TGTGCCAGCAGTTTAGGGTTCGAGCTAGCGGCAAACTACGAGCAGTACCTC.

This CDR3 reads CSVGTGANTEAFF. CDR3 in DNA: TGCAGCGTAGGGACAGGGGCGAACACTGAAGCTTTCTTT. V usage is TRBV29-1 and J usage is TRBJ1-1; 10 nucleotides line up with TRBD1. The V segment lost 6 bases and the J segment 1 base; nucleotides outside the gene matches: 2. The germline V gene has CDR1 SQVTM and CDR2 ANQGSEA. The CDR3 is 13 amino acids.

This sequence joins TRBV5-1 and TRBJ1-1; D is uncertain. CDR1 is SGHRS and CDR2 is YFSETQ in the germline V gene. The V and J ends lost 3 bases and 0 bases respectively, with 9 bases between them. The CDR3 loop spans 14 amino acids. CDR3 amino acids: CASSCEDMNTEAFF. CDR3 sequence (DNA): TGCGCCAGCAGCTGCGAAGACATGAACACTGAAGCTTTCTTT.

The sample holds many counts of this clonotype. The chain has TRBV2 and TRBJ2-3; 8 positions match TRBD1. The CDR3 covers 14 residues. J gave up 3 bases and V 6 bases, and 5 bases lay outside the gene matches. CDR1 is SNHLY and CDR2 is FYNNEI in the germline V gene. Here the CDR3 reads CASSRDRRTDTQYF. For the CDR3, the DNA is TGTGCCAGCAGCCGGGACAGGCGGACAGATACGCAGTATTTT.

V usage is TRBV10-3 and J usage is TRBJ2-6; weak D call: TRBD1 (5 bases). The germline V and J ends were trimmed by 0 bases and 2 bases, with 8 bases remaining between them. Germline CDR1 and CDR2: ENHRY and SYGVKD. The CDR3 loop spans 16 amino acids. The CDR3 spells CAISESTDTGANVLTF. The CDR3 coding sequence is TGTGCCATCAGTGAGTCTACGGACACTGGGGCCAACGTCCTGACTTTC.

The chain's CDR3 is CSVPESQRINTEAFF. The DNA of the CDR3 is TGCAGCGTTCCTGAGTCCCAGCGGATCAACACTGAAGCTTTCTTT. The chain uses TRBV29-1 and TRBJ1-1; D uncertain. The CDR3 has 15 residues. The V end was cut by 5 bases, the J end by 2 bases, with 18 bases between. The germline gives CDR1 SQVTM, CDR2 ANQGSEA.

The chain joins TRBV20-1 to TRBJ1-1; maybe TRBD1 (6 bases). The V gene's germline CDR1 is DFQATT and CDR2 SNEGSKA (reference sequence). The CDR3 sequence is 12 residues long. V was shortened by 5 bases and J by 4 bases, with 11 bases between the two germline ends. The CDR3 DNA follows: TGCAGTGCTGAACAGGGTGGCACTGAAGCTTTCTTT. Protein: CSAEQGGTEAFF.

This clonotype has at least ten counts. V usage is TRBV6-1 and J usage is TRBJ1-1; no firm D call. Deletions cut 2 bases from V and 1 base from J, with 11 bases between. The CDR3 is 15 residues long. Per germline, CDR1 MNHNS and CDR2 SASEGT. The CDR3 reads CASSELVTANTEAFF. For the CDR3, the DNA is TGTGCCAGCAGTGAATTGGTAACAGCGAACACTGAAGCTTTCTTT.

This clonotype has only a few counts. The J gene is TRBJ1-5, the V gene TRBV29-1; 7 bases fit TRBD1. The CDR3 runs to 13 residues. Per the germline V gene, CDR1 is SQVTM and CDR2 is ANQGSEA. V was pared by 6 bases and J by 5 bases, with 7 bases of the junction left unmatched. CDR3 loop: CSVSHRGDQPQHF. CDR3 bases: TGCAGCGTATCTCACAGGGGCGATCAGCCCCAGCATTTT.

There are a few counts of this clonotype. This sequence joins TRBV4-1 and TRBJ2-5, with 7 bases that match TRBD1. The germline gives CDR1 MGHRA, CDR2 YSYEKL. The CDR3 runs 16 residues. Trimming removed 3 bases from V and 2 bases from J; junction bases left unmatched: 9. CDR3 in amino acids: CASSQPRDSVQETQYF. The CDR3 nucleotides read TGCGCCAGCAGCCAGCCCCGGGACAGCGTACAAGAGACCCAGTACTTC.

There are a few counts of this clonotype. The chain combines TRBV12-3 or TRBV12-4 with TRBJ1-3; no firm D call. The CDR3 consists of 13 residues. Trimming removed 6 bases from V and 3 bases from J, with 9 bases in between. The CDR3 protein is CASSRTRGNTIYF. The CDR3 bases are TGTGCCAGCAGCCGGACCCGTGGAAACACCATATATTTT.

This sequence joins TRBV2 and TRBJ1-2; 7 bases align to TRBD1. The V gene's germline CDR1 is SNHLY and CDR2 FYNNEI. With 6 bases clipped from V and 4 bases from J, the junction kept 8 bases outside the gene matches. The CDR3 has 14 amino acids. The CDR3 sequence is CASRETGLSYGYTF. As DNA, the CDR3 is TGTGCCAGCAGGGAGACAGGGCTCAGCTATGGCTACACCTTC. The full variable domain, in which reference TRBV2 and TRBJ1-2 provide the parts outside the CDR3, is EPEVTQTPSHQVTQMGQEVILRCVPISNHLYFYWYRQILGQKVEFLVSFYNNEISEKSEIFDDQFSVERPDGSNFTLKIRSTKLEDSAMYFCASRETGLSYGYTFGSGTRLTVV.

At least ten counts were recorded for this clonotype. The V and J genes are TRBV7-3 and TRBJ2-1, with 9 nucleotides matching TRBD1. Losses at the gene ends were 6 bases for V and 3 bases for J; bases not matched to a gene: 6. The CDR3 has 15 amino acids. Looked up from germline, CDR1 is SGHTA and CDR2 is FQGTGA. As DNA, the CDR3 is TGTGCCAGCAGTCACGGACAGGGGAGCTACAATGAGCAGTTCTTC. Protein sequence: CASSHGQGSYNEQFF.

This chain uses TRBV7-2 with TRBJ1-5; 7 nucleotides align to TRBD1. The J segment lost 11 bases and the V segment lost 3 bases, leaving 10 bases of the junction unmatched. CDR3 size: 14 residues. Germline V CDR1 and CDR2: SGHTA, FQGNSA. CDR3 DNA: TGTGCCAGCAGCTTTCAGGGGGGTCGGGAGGCCCAGCATTTT. It codes for CASSFQGGREAQHF.

This clonotype is classed as hyperexpanded (1% or more). V and J are TRBV12-3 or TRBV12-4 and TRBJ2-7; D gene unclear. V lost 5 bases and J 9 bases, leaving 11 bases between the germline ends. The CDR3 sequence is 11 residues long. CDR3 sequence: CASSPGRRQYF. CDR3 nucleotide sequence: TGTGCCAGCAGTCCTGGTCGGAGGCAGTACTTC.

The rearrangement uses TRBV7-6 and TRBJ1-2, with a possible D match to TRBD1 (5 bases). The germline V and J ends were trimmed by 5 bases and 3 bases, with 13 bases remaining between them. Germline assignment: CDR1 SGHVS and CDR2 FNYEAQ. The CDR3 covers 14 residues. The CDR3 sequence is CASSKGPQDYGYTF. The CDR3 nucleotides read TGTGCCAGCAGCAAGGGACCACAGGACTATGGCTACACCTTC.

This clonotype was detected many times. V gene TRBV30 combines with J gene TRBJ2-2; possible D gene TRBD1, 5 bases. Trimming pared 5 bases from V and 1 base from J, leaving 8 bases between. Germline V lookup: CDR1 GTSNPN, CDR2 SVGIG (reference sequence). The CDR3 length is 13 residues. CDR3 nucleotide sequence: TGTGCCTGGCCAACAGGGAACACCGGGGAGCTGTTTTTT. Translated: CAWPTGNTGELFF.

In its sample, this clonotype was seen a few times. V and J are TRBV6-5 and TRBJ2-7, with D hard to call. This CDR3 is 11 amino acids long. CDR1 and CDR2 (germline): MNHEY, SVGAGI. V lost 0 bases to trimming and J lost 6 bases, with 3 bases between them. For the CDR3, the DNA is TGTGCCAGCAGTTACTCGTCCGAGCAGTACTTC. It encodes CASSYSSEQYF.

This clonotype was seen at least ten times. The V and J genes are TRBV28 and TRBJ2-1, with 13 positions matching TRBD2. The germline V gene encodes CDR1 MDHEN and CDR2 SYDVKM. Trimming took 6 bases from V and 3 from J; bases not matched to a gene: 8. This CDR3 has 17 residues. The CDR3 DNA reads TGTGCCAGCAGCCCGAGGGGACTAGCGGGGCTCTACAATGAGCAGTTCTTC. It yields the protein CASSPRGLAGLYNEQFF.

This clonotype has more than one count but fewer than ten. The CDR3 here is CASSYLGGENTEAFF. The DNA of the CDR3 is TGTGCCAGCAGTTACTTGGGCGGGGAGAACACTGAAGCTTTCTTT. This sequence joins TRBV6-5 and TRBJ1-1; D is unclear. Trimming took off 1 base at V and 1 base at J, with 10 bases between the two ends. Germline V gene sequence: CDR1 MNHEY, CDR2 SVGAGI. The CDR3 is 15 residues long.

There are a few counts of this clonotype. This chain links TRBV12-3 or TRBV12-4 with TRBJ1-6; D perhaps matches TRBD1 (5 bases). The CDR3 has 15 residues. Deletions cut 7 bases from V and 2 bases from J, with 12 bases between. The CDR3 DNA is TGTGCCAGCACTCCATCGACAGCCTATAATTCACCCCTCCACTTT. This encodes CASTPSTAYNSPLHF.

In this sample, this clonotype turned up a few times. The CDR3 reads CASSFYREYGYGYTF. DNA for the CDR3: TGTGCCAGCAGTTTTTACAGGGAGTACGGCTATGGCTACACCTTC. This sequence joins TRBV6-1 and TRBJ1-2; D is possibly TRBD1 (6 bases). V lost 5 bases to trimming and J lost 4 bases, with 17 bases between them. Germline V lookup: CDR1 MNHNS, CDR2 SASEGT. The CDR3 runs to 15 residues.

This clonotype was recorded at least ten times. The genes are TRBV7-2 and TRBJ2-1; D possibly corresponds to TRBD1 (5 bases). Trimming pared 2 bases from V and 5 bases from J, leaving 13 bases between. The CDR3 contains 15 residues. CDR1 SGHTA and CDR2 FQGNSA come from the germline V gene. The DNA of the CDR3 is TGTGCCAGCAGCTTACGCCTAGACAGCCACAATGAGCAGTTCTTC. This codes for CASSLRLDSHNEQFF.

V usage is TRBV20-1 and J usage is TRBJ1-1, with 8 bases lining up with TRBD1. The CDR3 sequence is 16 residues long. Germline V CDR1 and CDR2: DFQATT, SNEGSKA (reference sequence). The ends lost 5 bases at V and 4 bases at J; junction bases unmatched: 15. The CDR3 coding sequence is TGCAGTGCTCCGTCAAGCAGGGGGCTTAGAGGCACTGAAGCTTTCTTT. This codes for CSAPSSRGLRGTEAFF.